Following are 5 T cell receptor beta chains from one sample sequenced in a study of molecular identifiers for immune sequencing clone quantification. MiXCR was run by TCRdb on the PCR reads, yielding one entry per CDR3 protein. The sample contains a few hundred thousand distinct CDR3 sequences, about 23% of which appear only once. The material sequenced was naive CD8+ T cells from blood, with Jurkat cell RNA spiked in. The subset here: FACS-sorted CD8+CD4-CCR7+CD45RA+ naive T cells. The receptors were sampled from a human donor in good health. Some libraries in this study had Jurkat cell RNA spiked in.

This clonotype came up many times. The rearrangement joins TRBV19 to TRBJ1-2, with TRBD1 identical over 7 bases. After removal of 4 bases from V and 3 bases from J, the junction contained 2 bases not matched to a gene. Per the germline V gene, CDR1 is LNHDA and CDR2 is SQIVND (reference sequence). The CDR3 loop spans 13 amino acids. This CDR3 reads CASSTTGHYGYTF. Written as DNA, the CDR3 is TGTGCCAGTAGTACGACAGGGCACTATGGCTACACCTTC.

This clonotype occurred a few times. The gene calls are TRBV12-3 or TRBV12-4 and TRBJ1-1, with D perhaps matching TRBD1 (6 bases). V was cut by 6 bases and J by 3 bases, with 17 bases left in between. This CDR3 region has 15 residues. As DNA, the CDR3 is TGTGCCAGCAGCTCCGGGACACTAGAGGACACTGAAGCTTTCTTT. Translation: CASSSGTLEDTEAFF.

This clonotype was counted only a few times. This chain joins TRBV10-3 and TRBJ1-1; 8 nucleotides line up with TRBD1. The V gene end was trimmed by 6 bases and the J gene end by 1 base; junction bases not matched to a gene: 10. The CDR3 extends over 16 amino acids. Germline CDR1 and CDR2: ENHRY and SYGVKD. CDR3 DNA sequence: TGTGCCATCAGCGCAACCAGGACAGGGACGAACACTGAAGCTTTCTTT. Translated: CAISATRTGTNTEAFF.

This clonotype appeared a few times. The rearrangement joins TRBV27 to TRBJ1-2; 8 nucleotides match TRBD1. J lost 8 bases, V lost 10 bases, and 9 bases had no gene match. This CDR3 region has 12 residues. Germline CDR1 and CDR2: MNHEY and SMNVEV (reference sequence). CDR3 amino acids: CATTDREGGYTF. The DNA for the CDR3 is TGTGCCACTACGGACAGGGAAGGAGGCTACACCTTC.

This clonotype was seen repeatedly, ten times or more. The chain has TRBV14 and TRBJ2-7; D remains unclear. Germline CDR1 and CDR2: SGHDN and FVKESK. CDR3 length: 13 residues. V lost 3 bases and J lost 7, with 13 bases in between. CDR3 amino acids: CASSHTGLVEQYF. The CDR3 DNA sequence: TGTGCCAGCAGCCACACGGGCCTCGTAGAGCAGTACTTC.